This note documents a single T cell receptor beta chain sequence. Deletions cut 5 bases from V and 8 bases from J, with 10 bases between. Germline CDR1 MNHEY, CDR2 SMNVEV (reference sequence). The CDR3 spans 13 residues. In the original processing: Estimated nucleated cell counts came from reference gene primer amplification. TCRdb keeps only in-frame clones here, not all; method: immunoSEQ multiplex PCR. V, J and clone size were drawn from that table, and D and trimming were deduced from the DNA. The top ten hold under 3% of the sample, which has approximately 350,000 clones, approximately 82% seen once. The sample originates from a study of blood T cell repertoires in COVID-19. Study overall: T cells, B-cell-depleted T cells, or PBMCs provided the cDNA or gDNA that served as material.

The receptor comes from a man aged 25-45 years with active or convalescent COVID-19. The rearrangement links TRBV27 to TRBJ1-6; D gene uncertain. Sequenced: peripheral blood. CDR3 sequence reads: CASSPGRYSPLHF. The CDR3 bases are TGTGCCAGCAGTCCCGGGAGGTATTCACCCCTCCACTTT.